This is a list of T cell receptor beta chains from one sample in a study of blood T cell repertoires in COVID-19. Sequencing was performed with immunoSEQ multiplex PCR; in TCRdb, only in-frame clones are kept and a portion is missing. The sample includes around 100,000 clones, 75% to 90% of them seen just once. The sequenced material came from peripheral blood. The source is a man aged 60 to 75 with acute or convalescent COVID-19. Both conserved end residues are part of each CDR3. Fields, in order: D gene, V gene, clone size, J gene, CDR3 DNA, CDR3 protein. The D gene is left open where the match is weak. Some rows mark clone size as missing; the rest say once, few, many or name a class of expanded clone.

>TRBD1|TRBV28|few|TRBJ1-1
TGTGCCAGCACCGAGACAGGGTTGGTGAACACTGAAGCTTTCTTT
CASTETGLVNTEAFF
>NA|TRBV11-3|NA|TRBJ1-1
TGTGCCAGCAGCTTAGATCGCGCGGGCGCGGGGCGAGCTTTCTTT
CASSLDRAGAGRAFF
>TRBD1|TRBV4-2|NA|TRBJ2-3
TGTGCCAGCAGCCAAGGTCACAGGGGAACAGATACGCAGTATTTT
CASSQGHRGTDTQYF
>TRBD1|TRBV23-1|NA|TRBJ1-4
TGCGCCAGCAGGGACAGGCGGTACCTTAATGAAAAACTGTTTTTT
CASRDRRYLNEKLFF
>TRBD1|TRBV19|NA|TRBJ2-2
TGTGCCAGTAGTATTGGGGCAGGGGGCGCGAACACCGGGGAGCTGTTTTTT
CASSIGAGGANTGELFF
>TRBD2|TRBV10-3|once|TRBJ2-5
TGTGCCATCAGTGATCCACCCCGGCGGGAGGGCCGAGAGACCCAGTACTTC
CAISDPPRREGRETQYF
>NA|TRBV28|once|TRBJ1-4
TGTGCCAGCAGTTTAGTGGGGGGGGCCACGTCAAATGAAAAACTGTTTTTT
CASSLVGGATSNEKLFF
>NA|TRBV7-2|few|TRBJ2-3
TGTGCCAGCAGCTTAGTTGAGACTGGAACGCAGTATTTT
CASSLVETGTQYF
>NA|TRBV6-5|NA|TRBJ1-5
TGTGCCAGCACGTCGGCAGGGGCCCGGAATCAGCCCCAGCATTTT
CASTSAGARNQPQHF
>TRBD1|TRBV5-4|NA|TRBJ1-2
TGTGCCAGCAGCTTTGACAGGGGAGGGAACTATGGCTACACCTTC
CASSFDRGGNYGYTF
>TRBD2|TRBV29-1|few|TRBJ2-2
TGCAGCGCCACCGGGACTAGCGGACACACCGGGGAGCTGTTTTTT
CSATGTSGHTGELFF
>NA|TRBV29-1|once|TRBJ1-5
TGCAGCGTCACCAATTGGGGAGGGGATAGCAATCAGCCCCAGCATTTT
CSVTNWGGDSNQPQHF
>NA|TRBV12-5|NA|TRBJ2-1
TGTGCTAGTGGTTTGGTACTAGACGGTACAACAGGGAGCCTTGGGCAGTTCTTC
CASGLVLDGTTGSLGQFF
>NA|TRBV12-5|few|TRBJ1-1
TGTGCTAGTGGTTTGGCCCCTCTGACAGCGATGAACACTGAAGCTTTCTTT
CASGLAPLTAMNTEAFF
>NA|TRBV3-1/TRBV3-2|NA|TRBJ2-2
TGTGCCAGCAGCCAAGTTCGGGGGGAGCTGTTTTTT
CASSQVRGELFF
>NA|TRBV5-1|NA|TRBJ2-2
TGCGCCACCGCTGTAGGGGCTACGAACACCGGGGAGCTGTTTTTT
CATAVGATNTGELFF
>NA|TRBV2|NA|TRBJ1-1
TGTGCCAGCATGCAAAGTGCAGGCAACACTGAAGCTTTCTTT
CASMQSAGNTEAFF
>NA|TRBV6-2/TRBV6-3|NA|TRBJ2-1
TGTGCCAGCAGTCGGTCCTACAATGAGCAGTTCTTC
CASSRSYNEQFF
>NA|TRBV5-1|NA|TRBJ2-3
TGCGCCAGCAGCATAAACCCGCACGTACTAGGAGGAACCACAGATACGCAGTATTTT
CASSINPHVLGGTTDTQYF
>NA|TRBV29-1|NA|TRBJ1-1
TGCAGCGTTGCTGAGGGTACGAACACTGAAGCTTTCTTT
CSVAEGTNTEAFF
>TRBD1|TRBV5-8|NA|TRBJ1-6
TGTGCCAGCAGCTTGATGGGACAGGCTAATTCACCCCTCCACTTT
CASSLMGQANSPLHF
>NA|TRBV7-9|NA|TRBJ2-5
TGTGCCAGCAGCTATAGTTTCCAAGAGACCCAGTACTTC
CASSYSFQETQYF
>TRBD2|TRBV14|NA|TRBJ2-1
TGTGCCAGCAGTCGAGGACTAGCGGGACCCTGGTCGAGGTACAATGAGCAGTTCTTC
CASSRGLAGPWSRYNEQFF
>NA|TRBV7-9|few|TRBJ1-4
TGTGCCAGCAGCCCGGGGATAGTTAGTGAAAAACTGTTTTTT
CASSPGIVSEKLFF
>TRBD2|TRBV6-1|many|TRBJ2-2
TGTGCCAGCAGTGAAGCGCTGGGAGGGGCCGGGGAGCTGTTTTTT
CASSEALGGAGELFF
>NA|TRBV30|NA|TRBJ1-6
TGTGCCTGGAGTGTACACAGGAGCTCCTATAATTCACCCCTCCACTTT
CAWSVHRSSYNSPLHF
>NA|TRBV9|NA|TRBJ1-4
TGTGCCAGCAGCCCCTCTGGGGGAGGAGAAAAACTGTTTTTT
CASSPSGGGEKLFF
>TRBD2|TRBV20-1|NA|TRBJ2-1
TGCAGTGCTAGTGGCTGGCGGGAGGGCCGCTATGAGCAGTTCTTC
CSASGWREGRYEQFF
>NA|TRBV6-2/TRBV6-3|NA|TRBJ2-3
TGTGCCAGCAGCCCTACAAGTGGGAGAGTAAATACGCAGTATTTT
CASSPTSGRVNTQYF
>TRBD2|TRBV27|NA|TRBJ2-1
TGTGCCAGCAGTTTAGTGGCGGGAGAGGGGAATGAGCAGTTCTTC
CASSLVAGEGNEQFF
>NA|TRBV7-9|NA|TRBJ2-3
TGTGCCAGCAGCCTGACATCGAGCACAGATACGCAGTATTTT
CASSLTSSTDTQYF
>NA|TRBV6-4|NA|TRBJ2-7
TGTGCCAGCAGCTCGGACGGACAGGGAGGGACCTACGAGCAGTACTTC
CASSSDGQGGTYEQYF
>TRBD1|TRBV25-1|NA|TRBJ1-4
TGTGCCAGCAGTGAGGGAGGACAGGGATACGAAAAACTGTTTTTT
CASSEGGQGYEKLFF
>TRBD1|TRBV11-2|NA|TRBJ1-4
TGTGCCAGCAGCTCACAGGGGGCAGGAGAAAAACTGTTTTTT
CASSSQGAGEKLFF
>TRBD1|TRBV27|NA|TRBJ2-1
TGTGCCAGCAGTTTACGGTCAGGGGGCCAAAATGAGCAGTTCTTC
CASSLRSGGQNEQFF
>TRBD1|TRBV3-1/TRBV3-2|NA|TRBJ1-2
TGTGCCAGCAGCCCCGACAGGGGGCTTGGCTACACCTTC
CASSPDRGLGYTF
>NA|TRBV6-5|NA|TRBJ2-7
TGTGCCAGCAGTTACTCCGGGACTGACTCCTACGAGCAGTACTTC
CASSYSGTDSYEQYF
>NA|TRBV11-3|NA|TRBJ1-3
TGTGCCAGCAGCTCACTGCCTGGAAACACCATATATTTT
CASSSLPGNTIYF
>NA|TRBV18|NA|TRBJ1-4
TGTGCCAGCTCACCACATCAATATGAAAAACTGTTTTTT
CASSPHQYEKLFF
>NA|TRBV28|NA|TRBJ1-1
TGTGCCAGCAGTTTATGGGGGGACAAGAACACTGAAGCTTTCTTT
CASSLWGDKNTEAFF
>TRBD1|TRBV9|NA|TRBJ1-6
TGTGCCAGCAGCCCACCGGGACAGTATAATTCACCCCTCCACTTT
CASSPPGQYNSPLHF
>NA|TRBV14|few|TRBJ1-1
TGTGCCAGCAGCCAAGATAGTGTGTATGGAGGAGCTTTCTTT
CASSQDSVYGGAFF
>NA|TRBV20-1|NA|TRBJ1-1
TGCAGTGCTAGTTTTCAGGTTCTGAACACTGAAGCTTTCTTT
CSASFQVLNTEAFF
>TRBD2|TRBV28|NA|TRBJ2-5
TGTGCCAGCAGCCGCCCGGGGCTAGCGGGAGGGGAGCAAGAGACCCAGTACTTC
CASSRPGLAGGEQETQYF
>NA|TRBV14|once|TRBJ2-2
TGTGCCAGCAGCCAAGCGCGCGCCGGGGAGCTGTTTTTT
CASSQARAGELFF
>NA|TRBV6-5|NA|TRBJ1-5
TGTGCCAGCAATGTACAGGGACGCAATCAGCCCCAGCATTTT
CASNVQGRNQPQHF
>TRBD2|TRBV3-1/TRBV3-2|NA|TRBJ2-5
TGTGCCAGCAGCCAACTGGGACTAGCGGTCCAAGAGACCCAGTACTTC
CASSQLGLAVQETQYF